This T cell receptor (beta chain) was identified in a study of vaccination effects on CD4 cells after COVID-19. Looking at the study overall: Post-vaccine sample collection fell at a median of 72 days after the second dose.

Germline values: CDR1 MNHEY, CDR2 SVGEGT. This CDR3 spans 17 amino acids. V lost 2 bases to trimming and J lost 2 bases; unmatched junction nucleotides: 9. Before sequencing, viral peptide pools were used by the ViraFEST assay to expand antigen-specific CD4+ T cells. Following culture for about ten days, CD4+ T cells were isolated. Two-dose BNT162b2 or mRNA-1273 vaccination was given to participants. According to the study, vaccine recipients showed no prior SARS-CoV-2 infection and negative nucleocapsid antibodies. A density of approximately 2.2 million PBMC per well was used; these cells were cultured with 9.5 to 10 IU/ml IL-2 and about 10 ug/ml peptides. The data were produced by immunoSEQ multiplex PCR, yet TCRdb's version contains in-frame clones alone and is incomplete. The sample yields roughly 34,000 clones, roughly four fifths seen once. A remark on this clone: Its cognate antigen is unknown.

The source was CD4+ T cells from PBMCs cultured with HCoV-NL63 spike peptides, collected after COVID-19 vaccination. The clonotype was recovered from a human donor who received a COVID-19 vaccine. Some clones in this sample may be carry-over from other donors' samples. The chain combines TRBV6-2 or TRBV6-3 with TRBJ1-5; 7 bases agree with TRBD1. For the CDR3, the DNA is TGTGCCAGCAGTTACCCGAGGGGGCCCCTCGGCAATCAGCCCCAGCATTTT. This translates into CASSYPRGPLGNQPQHF.